What follows are 7 T cell receptor beta chains derived from one specimen sequenced in a study of response to subunit inactivated influenza vaccine. TCRdb ran MiXCR on the RT-PCR reads and lists one entry per CDR3 protein. The sample records hundreds of thousands of distinct CDR3 sequences, around a sixth being singletons. The sequencing here drew on PBMCs from blood, taken less than 6 days after vaccination. The receptors were sampled from a middle-aged man who received an inactivated influenza vaccine.

This clonotype appeared a few times. The chain employs TRBV5-1 and TRBJ2-1; possibly TRBD1 or TRBD2 for D (6 bases each). Trimming shortened V by 2 bases and J by 7 bases, and 16 bases separated the two germline ends. Germline V lookup: CDR1 SGHRS, CDR2 YFSETQ. CDR3 length: 15 residues. In nucleotides, the CDR3 is TGCGCCAGCAGCTTCGGGGGCCAACCAACAAATGAGCAGTTCTTC. Protein sequence: CASSFGGQPTNEQFF.

The chain is built from TRBV7-3 and TRBJ2-3; D might be TRBD2 (5 bases). With 5 bases removed from V and 6 bases from J, the gap between germline ends came to 15 bases. Germline assignment: CDR1 SGHTA and CDR2 FQGTGA. This CDR3 has 14 amino acids. CDR3 residues: CASSQSGALDTQYF. CDR3 sequence (DNA): TGTGCCAGCAGCCAAAGCGGAGCCCTGGATACGCAGTATTTT.

This clonotype has ten or more counts. The CDR3 coding sequence is TGCGCCAGCAGCCAAGGGGGGACTTCTCTCACTAATGAGCAGTTCTTC. Translated, it gives CASSQGGTSLTNEQFF. This chain connects TRBV4-3 to TRBJ2-1; possible D gene TRBD2, 6 bases. Germline V gene data show CDR1 as LGHNA and CDR2 as YSLEER. With 1 base removed from V and 7 bases from J, the gap between germline ends came to 17 bases. The CDR3 covers 16 residues.

This clonotype was detected once. The rearrangement uses TRBV15 and TRBJ2-3, with no clear D. CDR1 is LNHNV and CDR2 is YYDKDF in the germline V gene (reference sequence). Trimming pared 0 bases from V and 3 bases from J, leaving 7 bases between. The CDR3 has 14 residues. The CDR3 coding sequence is TGTGCCACCAGCAGAGATGTACGAACAGATACGCAGTATTTT. Amino acid sequence: CATSRDVRTDTQYF.

This chain connects TRBV10-3 to TRBJ1-1, with D maybe TRBD1 (5 bases). This CDR3 is built from 13 residues. CDR1 and CDR2 (germline): ENHRY, SYGVKD. The V and J ends lost 4 bases and 1 base respectively, with 7 bases between them. In nucleotides, the CDR3 is TGTGCCATCAGTGGGACAACGAACACTGAAGCTTTCTTT. Encoded protein: CAISGTTNTEAFF.

This clonotype was observed a few times. The chain employs TRBV20-1 and TRBJ2-7; no clear D gene. Trimming shortened V by 3 bases and J by 7 bases, and 7 bases separated the two germline ends. CDR1 DFQATT and CDR2 SNEGSKA come from the germline V gene (reference sequence). This CDR3 region has 10 residues. The CDR3, as DNA: TGCAGTGCTAGTTACCGGGAGCAGTACTTC. Encoded protein: CSASYREQYF.

In its sample, this clonotype was seen many times. This chain links TRBV12-3 or TRBV12-4 with TRBJ1-1, with D perhaps TRBD1 (5 bases). With 2 bases removed from V and 0 bases from J, the gap between germline ends came to 10 bases. The CDR3 is 15 amino acids. CDR3 region: CASSLRQGMNTEAFF. CDR3 sequence (DNA): TGTGCCAGCAGTTTAAGGCAGGGCATGAACACTGAAGCTTTCTTT.